Sequencing of this T cell receptor beta chain was carried out in a study of blood T cells in healthy people across ages. Findings and caveats of the study: Researchers judged that diversity estimates from one million T cells fell short of true values. PBMCs left unsorted prevented a conclusive naive versus antigen-experienced comparison. The fall in TCR beta diversity per million T cells was roughly linear with age. Comparison with aged donors showed that long-lived donors had more naive CD4+ cells and higher diversity.

Primers used in a second PCR of about 7 to 12 cycles were a sample-barcoded 5' primer and a J-beta primer mix. Using its own MiXCR run on the 5' RACE reads, TCRdb lists one record per CDR3 protein. The sample consists of 1.5 million to 2 million distinct CDR3 sequences, approximately 28% of them appearing once. In the case of this clonotype: Its antigen is not identified.

Sequenced input: blood. The clonotype was recovered from a woman between 25 and 40 years old in good health.

This chain's CDR3 is CASSWTSPSTDTQYF. In DNA form, the CDR3 reads TGTGCCAGCAGCTGGACTAGCCCTAGCACAGATACGCAGTATTTT. The chain couples TRBV11-2 to TRBJ2-3; 8 nucleotides match TRBD2. This CDR3 is 15 amino acids long. Trimming at V came to 4 bases and at J to 0 bases, leaving 3 bases not matched to a gene. Per germline, CDR1 SGHAT and CDR2 FQNNGV.